This T cell receptor beta chain is drawn from a study of early T cells in non-severe SARS-CoV-2 infection. At the level of the study: Sequenced material consisted of bulk RNA (from unsorted whole blood), and chains were unpaired.

The CDR3 length is 15 residues. The germline gives CDR1 KGHSH, CDR2 LQKENI. Trimming shortened V by 3 bases and J by 2 bases, and 11 bases separated the two germline ends. There are many counts of this clonotype. The antigen is undetermined. Study conclusions and caveats: VDJdb matching, biased toward anti-spike CD8 responses, missed private and CD4 specificities.

Separate cDNA molecules each had unique molecular identifiers attached to them. Using its own MiXCR run on the 5' RACE reads, TCRdb lists one record per CDR3 protein. Among around 50,000 distinct CDR3 sequences listed, 6.2% were seen once. Source material: whole blood. This chain links TRBV18 with TRBJ1-5; perhaps TRBD1 as D (5 bases). The receptor was isolated from an adult who was a healthcare worker with PCR-confirmed SARS-CoV-2 infection or an uninfected control (not recorded which). This CDR3 is CASSPRGGGNQPQHF. The CDR3 coding sequence is TGTGCCAGCTCACCCCGCGGAGGGGGCAATCAGCCCCAGCATTTT.